This T cell receptor beta chain was identified in a study of control samples from healthy donors and cancer patients. The table came from immunoSEQ multiplex PCR; TCRdb's copy has only in-frame clones and leaves some out. There are fewer than 15,000 clones in the sample; around three quarters occur only once, and roughly 18% lies in the top ten. The CDR3 sequence is 14 residues long. V was clipped by 0 bases and J by 3 bases, with 8 bases between them. In germline, CDR1 is SEHNR, CDR2 FQNEAQ (reference sequence). This receptor was obtained from a female donor with lung cancer. The chain carries TRBV7-9 and TRBJ1-2; no clear D. Sequencing used formalin-fixed, paraffin-embedded tissue. The CDR3 here is CASSLALADYGYTF. CDR3 nucleotides: TGTGCCAGCAGCTTAGCGCTGGCGGACTATGGCTACACCTTC.